The entry below describes one T cell receptor (beta chain). These data belong to a study of T cells expressing NK-cell markers. The authors made TCR beta cDNA libraries by 5'RACE template switching. This switching added a universal primer site and UMIs. For each CDR3 protein, TCRdb gives one entry from its re-call of the 5' RACE reads, without DNA. The sample shows 120,000 to 150,000 distinct CDR3 sequences, and around 10% sits with its ten largest clones. The sample taken for sequencing was blood T cells: a sorted CD56 or NKG2C T cell subset, CD4+ or CD8+ T cells, or bulk PBMC T cells (not recorded which). The source is a man aged 18 to 30 in good health.

CDR3 region: CASSRADNEQFF. The chain links TRBV25-1 to TRBJ2-1; the TRBD2 assignment by TCRdb is unverifiable without DNA. CDR1 MGHDK and CDR2 SYGVNS come from the germline V gene. This CDR3 has 12 amino acids.